This T cell receptor (beta chain) was observed in a study of blood T cell repertoires in COVID-19. CDR1 is MNHEY and CDR2 is SMNVEV in the germline V gene (reference sequence). This CDR3 region has 15 residues. Trimming left V 9 bases short and J 1 base short, with 18 bases between. The repertoire was sequenced with immunoSEQ multiplex PCR; TCRdb's copy has only in-frame clones and lacks some. The sample has about 170,000 clones; 85% are singletons. Sequencing was done on a sample of peripheral blood. The clonotype originates from a human donor with acute or convalescent COVID-19. The donor label of this sample is uncertain. This sequence joins TRBV27 and TRBJ1-2; perhaps TRBD1 as D (6 bases). The CDR3 nucleotides are TGTGCCAGTGGATCCTACAGGGACCATAACTATGGCTACACCTTC. Encoded protein: CASGSYRDHNYGYTF.